This T cell receptor (beta chain) is drawn from a study of blood T cell repertoires in COVID-19. Study details: There were acute and convalescent COVID-19 samples, and they came from the United States, Italy and Spain.

In the source study's methods: Estimation of nucleated cell counts relied on the amplification of reference gene primers. Generated by immunoSEQ multiplex PCR, the TCRdb table keeps only in-frame clones and is missing some. V and J calls and clone size are copied from that table; D and trimming were computed from the DNA. The profile shows more than 200,000 clones, around 80% of them singletons. The CDR3 totals 15 residues. Trimming removed 2 bases from V and 3 bases from J, with 15 bases in between. From germline, CDR1 is SGHNT and CDR2 YYREEE (reference sequence). Sequenced material: peripheral blood. This chain links TRBV5-4 with TRBJ2-7; TRBD1 might be the D (6 bases). This TCR was sampled from a middle-aged man with acute or convalescent COVID-19. The CDR3 is CASSFSGGALYEQYF. The CDR3 DNA reads TGTGCCAGCAGCTTTTCTGGGGGCGCCCTCTACGAGCAGTACTTC.